This TCR beta chain was captured by sequencing in a study of T cell changes during pregnancy in multiple sclerosis. The germline gives CDR1 LNHDA, CDR2 SQIVND (reference sequence). CDR3 length equals 14 residues. With 6 bases removed from V and 3 bases from J, the gap between germline ends came to 13 bases. Sequencing used immunoSEQ multiplex PCR; TCRdb keeps in-frame clones, though not all of them. This table has around 40,000 clones, 75% to 90% appearing once. The sequencing used CD4+ T cells from peripheral blood mononuclear cells, collected in the first trimester of pregnancy. This receptor was identified in a female donor with multiple sclerosis, enrolled in a pregnancy study. The genes are TRBV19 and TRBJ2-3; D possibly corresponds to TRBD1 (7 bases). The CDR3 DNA is TGTGCCAGTAGAACGACAGGGACTACAGATACGCAGTATTTT. Translation gives CASRTTGTTDTQYF.